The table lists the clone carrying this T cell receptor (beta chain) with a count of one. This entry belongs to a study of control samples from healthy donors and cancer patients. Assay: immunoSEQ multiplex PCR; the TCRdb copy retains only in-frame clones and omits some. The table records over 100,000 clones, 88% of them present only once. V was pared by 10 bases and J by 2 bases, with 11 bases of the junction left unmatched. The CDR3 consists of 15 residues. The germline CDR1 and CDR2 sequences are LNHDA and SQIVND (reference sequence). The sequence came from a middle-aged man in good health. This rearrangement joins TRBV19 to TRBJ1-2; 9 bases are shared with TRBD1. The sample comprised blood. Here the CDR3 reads CATIPVGQGNYGYTF. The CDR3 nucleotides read TGTGCCACCATCCCGGTCGGACAGGGGAACTATGGCTACACCTTC.